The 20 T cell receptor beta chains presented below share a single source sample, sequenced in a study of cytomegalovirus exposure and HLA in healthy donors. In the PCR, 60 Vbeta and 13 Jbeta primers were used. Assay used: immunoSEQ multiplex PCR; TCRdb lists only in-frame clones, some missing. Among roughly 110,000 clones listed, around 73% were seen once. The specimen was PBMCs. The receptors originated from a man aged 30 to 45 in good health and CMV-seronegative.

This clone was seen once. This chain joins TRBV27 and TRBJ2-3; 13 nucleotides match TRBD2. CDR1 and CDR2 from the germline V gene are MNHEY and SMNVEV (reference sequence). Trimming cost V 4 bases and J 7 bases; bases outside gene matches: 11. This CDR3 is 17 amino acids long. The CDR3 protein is CASSWDVGTSGTHTQYF. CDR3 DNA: TGTGCCAGCAGTTGGGATGTGGGGACTAGCGGGACACATACGCAGTATTTT.

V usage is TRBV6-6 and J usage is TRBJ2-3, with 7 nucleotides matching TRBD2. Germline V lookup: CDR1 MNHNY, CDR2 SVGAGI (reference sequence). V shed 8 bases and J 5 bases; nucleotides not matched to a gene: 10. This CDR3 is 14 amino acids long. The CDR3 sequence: CASFRGLSGDTQYF. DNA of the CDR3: TGTGCCAGCTTTAGGGGACTATCTGGAGATACGCAGTATTTT.

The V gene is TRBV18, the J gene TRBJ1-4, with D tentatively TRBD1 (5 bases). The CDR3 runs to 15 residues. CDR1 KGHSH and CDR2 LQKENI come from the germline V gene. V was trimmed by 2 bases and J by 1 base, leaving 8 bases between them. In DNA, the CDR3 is TGTGCCAGCTCACCAAGGAGGGGAACTAATGAAAAACTGTTTTTT. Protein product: CASSPRRGTNEKLFF.

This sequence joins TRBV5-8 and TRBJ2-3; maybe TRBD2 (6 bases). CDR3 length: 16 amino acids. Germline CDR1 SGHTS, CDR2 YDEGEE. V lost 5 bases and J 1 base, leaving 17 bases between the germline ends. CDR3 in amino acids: CASSAGLLAGTDTQYF. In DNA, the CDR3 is TGTGCCAGCAGTGCTGGGTTACTAGCTGGCACAGATACGCAGTATTTT.

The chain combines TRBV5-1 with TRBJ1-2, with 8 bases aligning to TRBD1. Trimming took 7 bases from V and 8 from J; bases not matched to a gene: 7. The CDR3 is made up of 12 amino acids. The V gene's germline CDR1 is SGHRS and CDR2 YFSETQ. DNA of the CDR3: TGCGCCAGCGGAGAGACAGGGGTCGGCTACACCTTC. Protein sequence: CASGETGVGYTF.

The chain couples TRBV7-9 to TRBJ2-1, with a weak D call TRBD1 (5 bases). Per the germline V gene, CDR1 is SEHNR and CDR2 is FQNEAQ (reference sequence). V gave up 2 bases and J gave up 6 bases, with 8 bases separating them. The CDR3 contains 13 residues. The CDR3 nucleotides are TGTGCCAGCAGCTTACTAGGGGCCAATGAGCAGTTCTTC. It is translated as CASSLLGANEQFF. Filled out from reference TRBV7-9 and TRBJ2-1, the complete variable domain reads DTGVSQNPRHKITKRGQNVTFRCDPISEHNRLYWYRQTLGQGPEFLTYFQNEAQLEKSRLLSDRFSAERPKGSFSTLEIQRTEQGDSAMYLCASSLLGANEQFFGPGTRLTVL.

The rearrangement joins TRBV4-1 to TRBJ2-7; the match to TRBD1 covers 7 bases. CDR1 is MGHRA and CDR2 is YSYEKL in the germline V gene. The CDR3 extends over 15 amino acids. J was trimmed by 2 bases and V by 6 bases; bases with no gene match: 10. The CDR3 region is CASSRAFGTAYEQYF. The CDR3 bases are TGCGCCAGCAGTCGCGCTTTTGGGACAGCCTACGAGCAGTACTTC.

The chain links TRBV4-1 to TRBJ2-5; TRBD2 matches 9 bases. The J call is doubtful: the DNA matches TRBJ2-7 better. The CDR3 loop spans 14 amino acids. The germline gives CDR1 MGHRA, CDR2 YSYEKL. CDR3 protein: CASSPASGIYEQYF. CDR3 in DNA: TGCGCCAGCAGTCCTGCTAGCGGGATCTACGAGCAGTACTTC.

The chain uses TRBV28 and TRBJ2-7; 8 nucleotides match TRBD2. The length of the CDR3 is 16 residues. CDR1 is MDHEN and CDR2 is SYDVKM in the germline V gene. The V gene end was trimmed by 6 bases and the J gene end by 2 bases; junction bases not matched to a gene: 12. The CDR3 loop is CASRAPSGTSPYEQYF. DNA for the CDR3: TGTGCCAGCAGGGCGCCCTCCGGGACTAGTCCCTACGAGCAGTACTTC. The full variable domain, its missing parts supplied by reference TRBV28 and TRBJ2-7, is DVKVTQSSRYLVKRTGEKVFLECVQDMDHENMFWYRQDPGLGLRLIYFSYDVKMKEKGDIPEGYSVSREKKERFSLILESASTNQTSMYLCASRAPSGTSPYEQYFGPGTRLTVT.

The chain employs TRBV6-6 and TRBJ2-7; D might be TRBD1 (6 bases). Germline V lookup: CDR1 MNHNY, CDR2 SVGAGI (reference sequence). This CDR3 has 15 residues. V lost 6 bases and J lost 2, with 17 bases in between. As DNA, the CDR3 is TGTGCCAGCAGGAAAGAAACAGGGACGCCCTACGAGCAGTACTTC. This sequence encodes CASRKETGTPYEQYF.

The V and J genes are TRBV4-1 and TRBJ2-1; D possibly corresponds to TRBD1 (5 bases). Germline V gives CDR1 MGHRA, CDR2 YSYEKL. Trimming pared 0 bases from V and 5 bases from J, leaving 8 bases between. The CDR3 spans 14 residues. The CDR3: CASSQDQGNNEQFF. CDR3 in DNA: TGCGCCAGCAGCCAAGACCAGGGTAACAATGAGCAGTTCTTC.

The CDR3 loop reads CASRRGGAADTQYF. The CDR3 nucleotides are TGTGCCAGTAGGAGGGGGGGAGCGGCAGATACGCAGTATTTT. The chain uses TRBV19 and TRBJ2-3, with D possibly being TRBD2 (7 bases). V gave up 6 bases and J gave up 4 bases, with 14 bases separating them. This CDR3 is built from 14 residues. Looked up from germline, CDR1 is LNHDA and CDR2 is SQIVND (reference sequence).

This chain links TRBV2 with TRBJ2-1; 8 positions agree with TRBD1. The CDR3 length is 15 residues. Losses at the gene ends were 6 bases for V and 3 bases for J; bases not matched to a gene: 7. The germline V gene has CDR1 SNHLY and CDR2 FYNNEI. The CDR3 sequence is CASSLTGEIYNEQFF. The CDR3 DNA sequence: TGTGCCAGCAGCCTGACAGGGGAAATCTACAATGAGCAGTTCTTC.

CDR3 DNA: TGTGCCAGCAGCTTGGCCGGACAGGGAACAGATACGCAGTATTTT. Translation gives CASSLAGQGTDTQYF. The chain is built from TRBV5-5 and TRBJ2-3, with 8 positions matching TRBD1. CDR3 length: 15 residues. The J segment lost 3 bases and the V segment lost 0 bases, leaving 3 bases of the junction unmatched. CDR1 and CDR2 (germline): SGHKS, YYEKEE (reference sequence).

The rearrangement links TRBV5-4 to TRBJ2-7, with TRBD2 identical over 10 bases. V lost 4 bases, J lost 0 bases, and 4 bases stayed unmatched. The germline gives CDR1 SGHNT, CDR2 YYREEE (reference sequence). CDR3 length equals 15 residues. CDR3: CASSPVAGGSYEQYF. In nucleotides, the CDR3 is TGTGCCAGCAGCCCCGTAGCGGGAGGCTCCTACGAGCAGTACTTC.

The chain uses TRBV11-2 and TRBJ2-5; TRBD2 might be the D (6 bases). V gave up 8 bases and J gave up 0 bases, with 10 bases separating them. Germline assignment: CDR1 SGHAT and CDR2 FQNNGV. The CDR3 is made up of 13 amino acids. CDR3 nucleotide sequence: TGTGCCAGCGAGACTAGGCACCAAGAGACCCAGTACTTC. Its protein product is CASETRHQETQYF.

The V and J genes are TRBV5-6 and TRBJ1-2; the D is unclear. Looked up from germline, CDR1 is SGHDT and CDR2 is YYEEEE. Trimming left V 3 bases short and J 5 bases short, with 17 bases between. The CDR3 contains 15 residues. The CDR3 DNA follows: TGTGCCAGCAGCTCTGAAGATTCCGAGGGATATGGCTACACCTTC. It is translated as CASSSEDSEGYGYTF.

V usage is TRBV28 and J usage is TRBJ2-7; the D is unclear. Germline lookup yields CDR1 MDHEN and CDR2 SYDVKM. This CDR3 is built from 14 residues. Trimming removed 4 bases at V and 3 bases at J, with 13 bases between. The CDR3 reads CASSSPERIYEQYF. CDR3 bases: TGTGCCAGCAGTTCCCCCGAGAGAATCTACGAGCAGTACTTC.

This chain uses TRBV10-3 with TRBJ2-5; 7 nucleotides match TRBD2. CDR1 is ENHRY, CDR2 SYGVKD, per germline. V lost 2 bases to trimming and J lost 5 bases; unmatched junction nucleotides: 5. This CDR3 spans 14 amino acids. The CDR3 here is CAISEGEGRETQYF. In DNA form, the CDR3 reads TGTGCCATCAGTGAGGGGGAGGGCCGGGAGACCCAGTACTTC.

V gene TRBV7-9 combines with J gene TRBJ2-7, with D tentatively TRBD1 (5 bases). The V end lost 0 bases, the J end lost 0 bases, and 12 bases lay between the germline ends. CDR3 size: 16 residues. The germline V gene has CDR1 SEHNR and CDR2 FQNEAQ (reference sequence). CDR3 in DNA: TGTGCCAGCAGCTTAGCGGGGCAGGTGAGCTCCTACGAGCAGTACTTC. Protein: CASSLAGQVSSYEQYF.